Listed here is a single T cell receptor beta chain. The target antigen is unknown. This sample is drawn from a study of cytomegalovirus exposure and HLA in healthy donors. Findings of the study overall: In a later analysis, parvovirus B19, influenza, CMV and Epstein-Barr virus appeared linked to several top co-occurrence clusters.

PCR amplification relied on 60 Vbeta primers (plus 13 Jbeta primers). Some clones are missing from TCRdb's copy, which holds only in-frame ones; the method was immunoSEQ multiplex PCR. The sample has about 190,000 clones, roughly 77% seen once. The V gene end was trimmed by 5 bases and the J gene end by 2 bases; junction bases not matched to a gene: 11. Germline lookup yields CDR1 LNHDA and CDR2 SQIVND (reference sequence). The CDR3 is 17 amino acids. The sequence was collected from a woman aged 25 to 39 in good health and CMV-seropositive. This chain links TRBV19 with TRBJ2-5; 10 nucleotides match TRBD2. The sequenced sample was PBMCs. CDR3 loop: CASSLTPGLAQQETQYF. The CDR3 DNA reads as TGTGCCAGTAGTCTCACTCCGGGACTAGCGCAACAAGAGACCCAGTACTTC.